These 4 T cell receptor beta chains share one sample of origin, sequenced in a study of T cells in Graves' hyperthyroidism and ophthalmopathy. Authors of the study amplified TCR beta CDR3 regions from RNA transcripts. First-round RT-PCR targeting the TCR CDR3 was performed with the HTBI primer set. One entry per CDR3 protein results from TCRdb running MiXCR on the multiplex PCR reads. The sample holds nearly 600,000 distinct CDR3 sequences; 12% to 15% are singletons and the top ten take roughly 7.1%. Source material: blood. These receptors all come from a young woman with Graves' ophthalmopathy.

This clonotype was recorded many times. This rearrangement joins TRBV6-1 to TRBJ2-7; 7 nucleotides agree with TRBD1. From germline, CDR1 is MNHNS and CDR2 SASEGT. This CDR3 has 15 residues. The ends lost 8 bases at V and 3 bases at J; junction bases unmatched: 13. The CDR3 loop reads CASPRQGVPRYEQYF. In nucleotides, the CDR3 is TGTGCCAGCCCCCGACAGGGAGTCCCTCGCTACGAGCAGTACTTC.

This clonotype occurred many times. The V call is TRBV7-2, the J call TRBJ2-2, with D perhaps TRBD1 (6 bases). This CDR3 is 13 amino acids long. In germline, CDR1 is SGHTA, CDR2 FQGNSA. The V gene lost 4 bases and the J gene lost 7 bases, with 10 bases spanning the gap. Here the CDR3 DNA reads TGTGCCAGCAGCTCCGGACAGTACGGGGAGCTGTTTTTT. This sequence encodes CASSSGQYGELFF. Variable domain in full (rest from reference TRBV7-2 and TRBJ2-2): GAGVSQSPSNKVTEKGKDVELRCDPISGHTALYWYRQSLGQGLEFLIYFQGNSAPDKSGLPSDRFSAERTGGSVSTLTIQRTQQEDSAVYLCASSSGQYGELFFGEGSRLTVL.

Only a few counts were recorded for this clonotype. This chain joins TRBV20-1 and TRBJ2-7, with 7 positions matching TRBD2. The CDR3 loop spans 14 amino acids. Germline V lookup: CDR1 DFQATT, CDR2 SNEGSKA (reference sequence). With 4 bases clipped from V and 3 bases from J, the junction kept 9 bases outside the gene matches. The CDR3, as DNA: TGCAGTGCTAAGACTAGCCGTTCGATCTACGAGCAGTACTTC. Translating it yields CSAKTSRSIYEQYF.

This clonotype was recorded many times. A read error may produce the germline difference seen at one junction end. The chain uses TRBV27 and TRBJ2-2, with D tentatively TRBD2 (6 bases). Germline V gives CDR1 MNHEY, CDR2 SMNVEV (reference sequence). The CDR3 has 17 residues. The CDR3 nucleotides are TGTGCCAGCAGTCTCTCCCGCGGGACGGGGAACTCCGGGGAGCTGTTTTTT. Translation: CASSLSRGTGNSGELFF.